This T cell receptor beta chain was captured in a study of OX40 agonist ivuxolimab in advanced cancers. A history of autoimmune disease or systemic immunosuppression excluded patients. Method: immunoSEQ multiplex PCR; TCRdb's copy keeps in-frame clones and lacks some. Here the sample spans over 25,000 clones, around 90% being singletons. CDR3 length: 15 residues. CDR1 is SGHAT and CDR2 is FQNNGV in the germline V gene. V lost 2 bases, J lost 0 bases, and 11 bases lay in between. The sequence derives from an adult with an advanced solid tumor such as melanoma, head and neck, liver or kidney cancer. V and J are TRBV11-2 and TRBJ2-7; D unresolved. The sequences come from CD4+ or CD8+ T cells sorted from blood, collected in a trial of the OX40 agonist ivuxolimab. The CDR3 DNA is TGTGCCAGCAGCTTAAAGGCGGCAAACTCCTACGAGCAGTACTTC. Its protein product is CASSLKAANSYEQYF.